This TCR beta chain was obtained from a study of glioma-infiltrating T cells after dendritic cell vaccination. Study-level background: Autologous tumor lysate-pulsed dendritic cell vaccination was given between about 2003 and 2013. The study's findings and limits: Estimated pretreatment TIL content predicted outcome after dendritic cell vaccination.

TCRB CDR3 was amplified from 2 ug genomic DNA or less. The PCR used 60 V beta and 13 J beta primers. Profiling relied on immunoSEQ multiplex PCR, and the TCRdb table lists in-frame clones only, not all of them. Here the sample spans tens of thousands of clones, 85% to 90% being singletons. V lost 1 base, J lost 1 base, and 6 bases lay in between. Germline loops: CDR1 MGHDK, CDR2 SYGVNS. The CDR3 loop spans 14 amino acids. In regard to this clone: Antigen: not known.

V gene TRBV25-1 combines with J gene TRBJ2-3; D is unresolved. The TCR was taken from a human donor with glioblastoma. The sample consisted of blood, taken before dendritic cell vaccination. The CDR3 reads CASSESSGTDTQYF. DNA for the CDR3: TGTGCCAGCAGTGAATCGAGTGGCACAGATACGCAGTATTTT. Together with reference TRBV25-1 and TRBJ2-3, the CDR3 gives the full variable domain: EADIYQTPRYLVIGTGKKITLECSQTMGHDKMYWYQQDPGMELHLIHYSYGVNSTEKGDLSSESTVSRIRTEHFPLTLESARPSHTSQYLCASSESSGTDTQYFGPGTRLTVL.